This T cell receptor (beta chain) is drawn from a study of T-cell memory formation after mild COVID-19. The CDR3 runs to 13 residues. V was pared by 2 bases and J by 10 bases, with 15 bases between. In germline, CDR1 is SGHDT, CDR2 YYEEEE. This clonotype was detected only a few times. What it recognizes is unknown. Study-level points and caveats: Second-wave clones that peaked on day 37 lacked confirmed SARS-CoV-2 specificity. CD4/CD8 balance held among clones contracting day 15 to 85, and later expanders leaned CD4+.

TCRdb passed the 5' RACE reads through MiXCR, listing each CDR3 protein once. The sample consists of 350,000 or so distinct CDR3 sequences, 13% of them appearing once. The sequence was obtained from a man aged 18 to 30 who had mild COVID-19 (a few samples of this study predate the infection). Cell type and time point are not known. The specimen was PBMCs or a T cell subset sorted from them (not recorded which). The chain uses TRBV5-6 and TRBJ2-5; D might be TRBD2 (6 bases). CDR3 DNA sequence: TGTGCCAGCAGCTTCCCGGGGGTGGTGATCCAGTACTTC. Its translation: CASSFPGVVIQYF.